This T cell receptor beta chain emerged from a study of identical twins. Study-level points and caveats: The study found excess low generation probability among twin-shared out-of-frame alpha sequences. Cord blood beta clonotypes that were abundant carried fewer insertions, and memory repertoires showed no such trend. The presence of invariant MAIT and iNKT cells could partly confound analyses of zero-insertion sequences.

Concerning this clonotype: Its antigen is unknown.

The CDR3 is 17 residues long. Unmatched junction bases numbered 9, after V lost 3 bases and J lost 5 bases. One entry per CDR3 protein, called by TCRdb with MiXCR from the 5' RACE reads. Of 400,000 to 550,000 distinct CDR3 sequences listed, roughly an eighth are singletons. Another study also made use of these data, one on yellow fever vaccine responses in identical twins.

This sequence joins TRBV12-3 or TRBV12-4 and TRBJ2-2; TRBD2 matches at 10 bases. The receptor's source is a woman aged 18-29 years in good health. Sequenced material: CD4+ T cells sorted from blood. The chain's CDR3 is CASSFFASGRGTGELFF. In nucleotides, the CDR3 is TGTGCCAGCAGTTTTTTCGCGAGCGGGAGGGGGACCGGGGAGCTGTTTTTT.